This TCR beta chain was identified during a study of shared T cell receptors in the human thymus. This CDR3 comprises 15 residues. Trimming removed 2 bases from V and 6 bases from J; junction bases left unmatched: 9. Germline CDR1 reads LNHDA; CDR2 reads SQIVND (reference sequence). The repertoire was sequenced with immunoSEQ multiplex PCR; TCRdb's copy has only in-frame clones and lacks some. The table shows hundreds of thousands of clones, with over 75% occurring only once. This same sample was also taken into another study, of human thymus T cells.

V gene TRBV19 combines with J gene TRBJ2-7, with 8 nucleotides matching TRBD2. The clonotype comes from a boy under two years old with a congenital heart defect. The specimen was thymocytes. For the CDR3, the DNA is TGTGCCAGTAGTATAAGGACAGCGGGAGTGGGCGAGCAGTACTTC. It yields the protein CASSIRTAGVGEQYF.